The 2 T cell receptor beta chains below were found in one sample sequenced in a study of blood T cell repertoires in COVID-19. The repertoire was sequenced with immunoSEQ multiplex PCR; TCRdb's copy has only in-frame clones and lacks some. The profile shows roughly 250,000 clones, 70% to 90% of them singletons. Sequencing used PBMCs or T cells enriched from blood (not recorded which). The receptor source for this set is a woman aged 25-40 years who had recovered from COVID-19.

The chain has TRBV4-1 and TRBJ1-3; 7 positions agree with TRBD1. This CDR3 has 15 amino acids. Germline V gene data show CDR1 as MGHRA and CDR2 as YSYEKL. V lost 2 bases, J lost 4 bases, and 5 bases stayed unmatched. CDR3 nucleotides: TGCGCCAGCAGCCAAATGACAGGGAACGGAAACACCATATATTTT. Translating it yields CASSQMTGNGNTIYF.

This chain connects TRBV28 to TRBJ2-7; a weak D match, TRBD1 (6 bases). Germline V gives CDR1 MDHEN, CDR2 SYDVKM. V was cut by 5 bases and J by 0 bases, with 17 bases left in between. The CDR3 contains 16 residues. CDR3 nucleotide sequence: TGTGCCAGCAGTCCCTCCGGGACATTGGGCTCCTACGAGCAGTACTTC. Its protein is CASSPSGTLGSYEQYF.